The rows below give T cell receptor beta chains drawn from one sample of a study of identical twins. TCRdb re-analysed the 5' RACE reads in MiXCR, keeping a single row per CDR3 protein. Of around 280,000 distinct CDR3 sequences listed, about 8.1% are singletons. This sample also appeared in a second study, on yellow fever vaccine responses in identical twins.

Sequencing used memory (CD45RO+) T cells sorted from blood. These receptor sequences come from a young woman in good health. CDR3s include the opening cysteine and the closing phenylalanine or tryptophan. The order of the fields is D gene, clone size, J gene, V gene, CDR3 protein, CDR3 DNA. The D gene is left open where the match is weak. Not all rows give a size; the values are once, few, many and, for expanded clones, a class.

>TRBD1|many|TRBJ2-7|TRBV10-3
CAISESKQGAREQYF
TGTGCCATCAGTGAGTCGAAACAGGGGGCGCGAGAGCAGTACTTC
>.|many|TRBJ2-7|TRBV7-9
CASSLGVGPGEQYF
TGTGCCAGCAGCTTAGGGGTGGGACCGGGCGAGCAGTACTTC
>TRBD2|.|TRBJ2-3|TRBV5-6
CASSFFFEWREMGTDTQYF
TGTGCCAGCAGCTTCTTTTTCGAATGGCGGGAGATGGGGACAGATACGCAGTATTTT
>.|few|TRBJ1-6|TRBV11-3
CASSRAGTYNSPLHF
TGTGCCAGCAGCCGAGCCGGGACCTATAATTCACCCCTCCACTTT
>TRBD2|many|TRBJ2-3|TRBV7-3
CATSRAGGADTQYF
TGTGCCACCTCGAGAGCGGGAGGGGCAGATACGCAGTATTTT
>.|many|TRBJ2-1|TRBV10-2
CASSESTGTAVFF
TGCGCCAGCAGTGAATCGACGGGTACTGCAGTTTTCTTC
>TRBD1|few|TRBJ2-5|TRBV28
CASSLVRQGQKTQYF
TGTGCCAGCAGCCTCGTTAGACAGGGCCAGAAGACCCAGTACTTC
>.|many|TRBJ2-2|TRBV6-1
CASREILGPRGELFF
TGTGCCAGCAGAGAGATACTAGGTCCCAGGGGGGAGCTGTTTTTT
>TRBD2|few|TRBJ2-1|TRBV6-1
CASSDSGRASGYEQFF
TGTGCCAGCAGTGATAGCGGGAGGGCCTCTGGCTATGAGCAGTTCTTC
>.|few|TRBJ2-1|TRBV4-1
CASSQNPSGEQFF
TGCGCCAGCAGCCAAAATCCCTCCGGTGAGCAGTTCTTC
>.|.|TRBJ1-3|TRBV19
CASSIGHGNTIYF
TGTGCCAGTAGTATCGGTCATGGAAACACCATATATTTT
>.|.|TRBJ2-7|TRBV18
CASSPKRYEQYF
TGTGCCAGCTCACCAAAAAGGTACGAGCAGTACTTC
>.|many|TRBJ2-3|TRBV2
CASSVGSGTDTQYF
TGTGCCAGCAGTGTCGGATCTGGCACAGATACGCAGTATTTT
>.|few|TRBJ2-2|TRBV20-1
CSARDAYGELFF
TGCAGTGCTAGAGATGCGTACGGGGAGCTGTTTTTT
>.|many|TRBJ2-3|TRBV10-3
CAISPVSRDTQYF
TGTGCCATCAGTCCTGTATCTAGGGATACGCAGTATTTT
>.|many|TRBJ2-1|TRBV12-3/TRBV12-4
CASSPQGQGTGNEQFF
TGTGCCAGCAGCCCCCAAGGGCAGGGGACGGGTAATGAGCAGTTCTTC
>TRBD1|many|TRBJ2-2|TRBV5-1
CASSLDRADTGELFF
TGCGCCAGCAGCTTAGACAGGGCGGACACCGGGGAGCTGTTTTTT
>.|many|TRBJ1-6|TRBV7-2
CASSFSSYNSPLHF
TGTGCCAGCAGCTTCAGCTCCTATAATTCACCCCTCCACTTT
>.|few|TRBJ2-4|TRBV20-1
CSARPDGGNIQYF
TGCAGTGCGCGACCCGACGGAGGAAACATTCAGTACTTC
>TRBD2|many|TRBJ2-1|TRBV5-1
CASSLGASGIYNEQFF
TGCGCCAGCAGCTTGGGGGCTAGCGGGATTTACAATGAGCAGTTCTTC
>.|many|TRBJ1-6|TRBV5-1
CASSLSRGVNSPLHF
TGCGCCAGCAGCCTGAGTCGCGGGGTCAATTCACCCCTCCACTTT
>.|.|TRBJ2-3|TRBV28
CASRDVGSVSPWDTQYF
TGTGCCAGCAGGGACGTGGGATCCGTAAGCCCCTGGGATACGCAGTATTTT
>TRBD1|.|TRBJ2-7|TRBV6-1
CASTRDSGSYEQYF
TGTGCCAGCACCAGGGACAGCGGCTCCTACGAGCAGTACTTC
>.|few|TRBJ1-2|TRBV3-1
CASSREGLNGYTF
TGTGCCAGCAGCCGGGAGGGTTTGAATGGCTACACCTTC
>.|.|TRBJ2-3|TRBV7-2
CASSSYRGTDTQYF
TGTGCCAGCAGCTCCTACCGGGGGACAGATACGCAGTATTTT
>TRBD2|few|TRBJ2-3|TRBV5-1
CASSLWTSGRGYTQYF
TGCGCCAGCAGCTTGTGGACTAGCGGGAGAGGGTATACGCAGTATTTT
>.|few|TRBJ1-3|TRBV15
CATRRTDSGNTIYF
TGTGCCACCAGAAGGACAGACTCTGGAAACACCATATATTTT
>TRBD2|many|TRBJ2-2|TRBV4-1
CASSQASGRYTGELFF
TGCGCCAGCAGCCAGGCTAGCGGGAGGTACACCGGGGAGCTGTTTTTT
>.|many|TRBJ1-1|TRBV3-1
CASSQVRGNTEAFF
TGTGCCAGCAGCCAAGTTAGGGGGAACACTGAAGCTTTCTTT
>.|many|TRBJ1-1|TRBV20-1
CSASRPRVMNTEAFF
TGCAGTGCCTCGAGGCCGAGGGTTATGAACACTGAAGCTTTCTTT
>.|many|TRBJ2-1|TRBV5-1
CASSLGQPRDEQFF
TGCGCCAGCAGCTTGGGACAGCCACGGGATGAGCAGTTCTTC
>.|many|TRBJ2-5|TRBV5-1
CASSRNAETQYF
TGCGCCAGCAGCCGCAATGCGGAGACCCAGTACTTC
>TRBD1|few|TRBJ2-5|TRBV20-1
CSARGQGALGTQYF
TGCAGTGCTAGAGGACAGGGGGCGCTGGGGACCCAGTACTTC
>TRBD2|many|TRBJ2-1|TRBV3-1
CASSQGASGYNEQFF
TGTGCCAGCAGCCAAGGTGCTAGCGGGTACAATGAGCAGTTCTTC
>TRBD2|many|TRBJ2-1|TRBV7-6
CASSPQVVTSGSSYNEQFF
TGTGCCAGCAGCCCGCAGGTTGTGACTAGCGGGAGCTCCTACAATGAGCAGTTCTTC
>.|many|TRBJ1-4|TRBV9
CASSVRPNEKLFF
TGTGCCAGCAGCGTACGGCCAAATGAAAAACTGTTTTTT
>.|.|TRBJ2-7|TRBV12-3/TRBV12-4
CASRGTAWEQYF
TGTGCCAGCAGGGGGACCGCCTGGGAGCAGTACTTC
>.|many|TRBJ2-7|TRBV5-1
CASSSGSGTRIYEQYF
TGCGCCAGCAGCTCGGGATCAGGAACCCGAATCTACGAGCAGTACTTC
>TRBD1|few|TRBJ2-3|TRBV5-5
CASSLGGPSGDTQYF
TGTGCCAGCAGCTTAGGGGGCCCCTCCGGAGATACGCAGTATTTT
>.|.|TRBJ2-2|TRBV5-1
CASSSIASSTGELFF
TGCGCCAGCAGCTCAATCGCGTCTAGCACCGGGGAGCTGTTTTTT
>.|.|TRBJ2-2|TRBV9
CASSVAGGFTGELFF
TGTGCCAGCAGCGTAGCTGGGGGGTTCACCGGGGAGCTGTTTTTT
>.|many|TRBJ2-1|TRBV20-1
CSGYPGYNEQFF
TGCAGTGGATACCCCGGATACAATGAGCAGTTCTTC
>.|.|TRBJ2-7|TRBV20-1
CSARRDNRRGEQYF
TGCAGTGCTAGACGAGACAACCGGAGGGGCGAGCAGTACTTC
>TRBD2|few|TRBJ2-1|TRBV20-1
CSATLLRLAIGNEQFF
TGCAGTGCTACCCTCCTTAGACTAGCGATAGGAAATGAGCAGTTCTTC
>.|few|TRBJ2-1|TRBV6-1
CASSEFTPSYNEQFF
TGTGCCAGCAGTGAGTTCACCCCCTCCTACAATGAGCAGTTCTTC
>.|.|TRBJ2-5|TRBV6-1
CASRAGALGGETQYF
TGTGCCAGCAGGGCAGGGGCCCTTGGTGGGGAGACCCAGTACTTC
>TRBD2|few|TRBJ2-1|TRBV11-1
CASSLAGLAGGPSSRNEQFF
TGTGCCAGCAGCTTAGCAGGACTAGCGGGAGGGCCGAGTTCGAGGAATGAGCAGTTCTTC
>TRBD1|few|TRBJ2-7|TRBV10-3
CAISEPGTGRYEQYF
TGTGCCATCAGTGAGCCCGGGACAGGGCGCTACGAGCAGTACTTC